The rows below give T cell receptor beta chains drawn from one sample of a study of vaccination effects on CD4 cells after COVID-19. The repertoire was sequenced with immunoSEQ multiplex PCR; TCRdb's copy has only in-frame clones and lacks some. The sample contains around 46,000 clones, approximately 70% of which appear only once. No antigen has been assigned to these receptors. Sequencing used CD4+ T cells from PBMCs cultured with a peptide pool, obtained before COVID-19 vaccination. These receptors originate from a human donor who had a prior SARS-CoV-2 infection. The CDR3 runs from the conserved cysteine through the conserved F or W.

cdr3_aa v_call
CASSGRDSSTQYF TRBV2
CASSALYGNSPLHF TRBV9
CAGAGDGCSYEQYF TRBV11-3
CASSPRAGPYEQYF TRBV7-2
CASSPRDRGNQPQHF TRBV2
CASRRLASGDTQYF TRBV2
CASSVNSGNTIYF TRBV12-3/TRBV12-4
CASSRAGQRQETQYF TRBV6-5
CASSTRDRRGGAFF TRBV27
CASSMAGLAGGRGDTQYF TRBV19
CASSLGARGVFRFETQYF TRBV7-9
CASSLAGPLNEQFF TRBV7-9
CASSQSTTRATEKLFF TRBV23-1
CASRQTTGGYGYTF TRBV5-1
CASSLDRNSYNEQFF TRBV5-4
CASTETGTMRPLHF TRBV2
CSVEGIRDRGFDEQFF TRBV29-1
CASSLVGTPSYEQYF TRBV5-5
CAISRNIAGEGEETQYF TRBV10-3
CASSLSGEQPQHF TRBV28
CASSFGLGLGQPQHF TRBV2
CASSPQKTGGGYTF TRBV6-6
CASSPRGYSGNTIYF TRBV18
CAISGDTGTEQYF TRBV10-3
CASSLRETEAFF TRBV5-4
CASSVHGGASTDTQYF TRBV9
CASSLVAGGDNEQFF TRBV5-1
CASSLFSGQGLNYGYTF TRBV7-6
CASSKDGVNSGNTIYF TRBV5-1
CASSFTDGRLETQYF TRBV5-1
CASSLRGAETQYF TRBV11-3
CASSITGDGPQHF TRBV7-8
CASSLALAGSYEQYF TRBV7-2
CATWDRSETQYF TRBV19
CASSTRSGTLYGYTF TRBV5-1
CASSPGTGGLYGYTF TRBV5-4
CASSRGTGEGYTF TRBV18
CASSALAADTQYF TRBV27
CASRETSGSGDTQYF TRBV2
CASSPQGGVLYKNIQYF TRBV21-1
CASSPGTGPEAFF TRBV6-5
CASSLRQGGGYTF TRBV19
CASSHGTILSPLHF TRBV3-1/TRBV3-2
CASSVSPPTDTQYF TRBV2
CATLGRRQAGGYTF TRBV19